This passage covers 27 T cell receptor beta chains from one sample sequenced in a study of blood T cell repertoires in COVID-19. Method: immunoSEQ multiplex PCR; TCRdb's copy keeps in-frame clones and lacks some. Found here are 110,000 or so clones, 80% to 90% of them singletons; the top ten hold roughly 3.5%. Material for sequencing was peripheral blood. Source of these receptors: a man in his forties or fifties with acute or convalescent COVID-19.

V is TRBV19 and J is TRBJ2-7, with 9 bases fitting TRBD1. The V segment lost 1 base and the J segment 2 bases; nucleotides outside the gene matches: 3. The V gene's germline CDR1 is LNHDA and CDR2 SQIVND (reference sequence). CDR3 length: 15 amino acids. In DNA form, the CDR3 reads TGTGCCAGTAGTATAGTAGGGGACAGGGCCTACGAGCAGTACTTC. Translated: CASSIVGDRAYEQYF. Supplemented by reference TRBV19 and TRBJ2-7, the full variable domain reads DGGITQSPKYLFRKEGQNVTLSCEQNLNHDAMYWYRQDPGQGLRLIYYSQIVNDFQKGDIAEGYSVSREKKESFPLTVTSAQKNPTAFYLCASSIVGDRAYEQYFGPGTRLTVT.

The chain uses TRBV6-5 and TRBJ2-1; 7 bases map to TRBD1. The J segment lost 15 bases and the V segment lost 5 bases, leaving 16 bases of the junction unmatched. The CDR3 covers 14 residues. Looked up from germline, CDR1 is MNHEY and CDR2 is SVGAGI. This CDR3 is CASSPGTARVARFF. CDR3 DNA: TGTGCCAGCAGTCCAGGGACAGCGAGGGTTGCGCGGTTCTTC.

The genes are TRBV7-9 and TRBJ1-1; TRBD1 matches at 7 bases. CDR1 SEHNR and CDR2 FQNEAQ come from the germline V gene (reference sequence). Trimming at V came to 5 bases and at J to 4 bases, leaving 10 bases not matched to a gene. The CDR3 is 15 amino acids. In nucleotides, the CDR3 is TGTGCCAGCAGCCGTTTCACAGGGGTGGGCACTGAAGCTTTCTTT. Protein product: CASSRFTGVGTEAFF.

This sequence joins TRBV15 and TRBJ2-1, with D possibly being TRBD1 (6 bases). V dropped 0 bases and J dropped 8 bases, with 14 bases sitting between them. The germline CDR1 and CDR2 sequences are LNHNV and YYDKDF (reference sequence). This CDR3 region has 15 residues. This CDR3 reads CATSRDSRGFDEQFF. The CDR3 DNA reads as TGTGCCACCAGCAGAGACAGCAGGGGATTCGATGAGCAGTTCTTC.

The rearrangement uses TRBV19 and TRBJ1-1; no clear D. Germline V gives CDR1 LNHDA, CDR2 SQIVND (reference sequence). V was shortened by 4 bases and J by 7 bases, with 10 bases between the two germline ends. The CDR3 is 12 residues long. Here the CDR3 DNA reads TGTGCCAGTAGTAGCAGGACTCATGAAGCTTTCTTT. This sequence encodes CASSSRTHEAFF.

This clone has a handful of counts. The chain carries TRBV11-1 and TRBJ2-7; 7 bases agree with TRBD2. The CDR3 runs to 14 residues. The V gene's germline CDR1 is SGHAT and CDR2 FQDESV (reference sequence). V was clipped by 4 bases and J by 7 bases; unmatched bases: 10. The CDR3: CASSSSGLSWEQYF. The CDR3, as DNA: TGTGCCAGCAGCTCCTCGGGACTATCGTGGGAGCAGTACTTC.

This rearrangement joins TRBV5-1 to TRBJ2-5, with 10 bases matching TRBD1. In germline, CDR1 is SGHRS, CDR2 YFSETQ. The CDR3 runs to 17 residues. V lost 5 bases and J lost 1; bases outside the gene matches: 11. CDR3 region: CASRTPRDRGSQETQYF. The CDR3 DNA is TGCGCCAGCAGGACACCCCGGGACAGGGGTTCCCAAGAGACCCAGTACTTC.

V gene TRBV10-3 combines with J gene TRBJ2-3; D unresolved. Trimming left V 3 bases short and J 7 bases short, with 11 bases between. The germline CDR1 and CDR2 sequences are ENHRY and SYGVKD. This CDR3 contains 13 residues. Here the CDR3 reads CAISDEPANTQYF. The CDR3 nucleotides are TGTGCCATCAGTGACGAGCCCGCGAATACGCAGTATTTT.

The chain has TRBV2 and TRBJ1-4; tentatively, D is TRBD1 (5 bases). Germline V gene sequence: CDR1 SNHLY, CDR2 FYNNEI. V lost 11 bases, J lost 8 bases, and 18 bases lay in between. The CDR3 runs 13 residues. CDR3 loop: CAGGVGKGEKLFF. CDR3 sequence (DNA): TGTGCCGGAGGGGTGGGGAAGGGCGAAAAACTGTTTTTT. The full variable domain, with the rest looked up from reference TRBV2 and TRBJ1-4, is EPEVTQTPSHQVTQMGQEVILRCVPISNHLYFYWYRQILGQKVEFLVSFYNNEISEKSEIFDDQFSVERPDGSNFTLKIRSTKLEDSAMYFCAGGVGKGEKLFFGSGTQLSVL.

CDR3 sequence: CAISGTFSGNTIYF. The CDR3 nucleotides are TGTGCCATCTCTGGGACATTCTCTGGAAACACCATATATTTT. The chain employs TRBV10-3 and TRBJ1-3; the D gene is possibly TRBD1 (6 bases). Germline CDR1 reads ENHRY; CDR2 reads SYGVKD. Trimming cost V 8 bases and J 0 bases, with 11 bases left between them. The CDR3 extends over 14 amino acids.

The CDR3 region has the DNA TGTGCCAGCTCACGGCAGGAGAACACTGAAGCTTTCTTT. Encoded protein: CASSRQENTEAFF. The chain links TRBV18 to TRBJ1-1; no firm D call. The V and J ends lost 4 bases and 1 base respectively, with 7 bases between them. Germline CDR1 is KGHSH and CDR2 is LQKENI. The CDR3 length is 13 residues. The entire variable domain, with the rest obtained from reference TRBV18 and TRBJ1-1, is as follows: NAGVMQNPRHLVRRRGQEARLRCSPMKGHSHVYWYRQLPEEGLKFMVYLQKENIIDESGMPKERFSAEFPKEGPSILRIQQVVRGDSAAYFCASSRQENTEAFFGQGTRLTVV.

The chain has TRBV25-1 and TRBJ2-1; 7 bases are shared with TRBD2. The V gene's germline CDR1 is MGHDK and CDR2 SYGVNS. V was pared by 6 bases and J by 6 bases, with 11 bases of the junction left unmatched. This CDR3 region has 15 residues. The CDR3 region is CASRSSGRLPNEQFF. The CDR3 region has the DNA TGTGCCAGCAGGAGTAGCGGGCGTCTCCCCAATGAGCAGTTCTTC.

This clone occurred once. The J gene is TRBJ2-7, the V gene TRBV24-1; TRBD1 matches 9 bases. Germline trimming cut 7 bases from V and 3 bases from J; bases unmatched to any gene: 9. The CDR3 runs 15 residues. Germline-derived CDR1 and CDR2 are KGHDR and SFDVKD. The chain's CDR3 is CATSASGQGIYEQYF. CDR3 bases: TGTGCCACCAGCGCGTCGGGACAGGGCATCTACGAGCAGTACTTC.

The V call is TRBV7-2, the J call TRBJ1-4; 7 bases are shared with TRBD1. J gave up 5 bases and V 6 bases, and 9 bases lay outside the gene matches. Germline values: CDR1 SGHTA, CDR2 FQGNSA. The CDR3 sequence is 15 residues long. CDR3 amino acids: CASSYRQGRNEKLFF. CDR3 nucleotide sequence: TGTGCCAGCAGTTATAGACAGGGCCGAAATGAAAAACTGTTTTTT.

The V gene is TRBV13, the J gene TRBJ1-6; the match to TRBD1 covers 8 bases. This CDR3 has 18 residues. V gave up 4 bases and J gave up 13 bases; unmatched junction bases: 21. Looked up from germline, CDR1 is PRHDT and CDR2 is FYEKMQ (reference sequence). Written as DNA, the CDR3 is TGTGCCAGCAGCTGGGTTGCAGGGGGCACTAGTTCCGAGCCGCCCCTCCACTTT. Protein product: CASSWVAGGTSSEPPLHF.

This clone has only one observation. The V gene is TRBV19, the J gene TRBJ2-7; D remains unclear. The V and J ends lost 7 bases and 1 base respectively, with 14 bases between them. CDR3 length: 14 amino acids. Germline CDR1 is LNHDA and CDR2 is SQIVND (reference sequence). CDR3 DNA: TGTGCCAGTAAGGCTCAGGCTGTTTCCTACGAGCAGTACTTC. Amino acids: CASKAQAVSYEQYF.

This chain links TRBV24-1 with TRBJ1-5, with D possibly being TRBD1 (5 bases). The CDR3 sequence is 13 residues long. The germline V gene has CDR1 KGHDR and CDR2 SFDVKD. Deletions cut 3 bases from V and 7 bases from J, with 9 bases between. This CDR3 is CATSDAGIQPQHF. CDR3 coding DNA: TGTGCCACCAGTGATGCAGGGATCCAGCCCCAGCATTTT.

The rearrangement uses TRBV7-9 and TRBJ1-2; a weak D match, TRBD1 (6 bases). Germline lookup yields CDR1 SEHNR and CDR2 FQNEAQ (reference sequence). The CDR3 runs 12 residues. Deletions cut 5 bases from V and 8 bases from J, with 12 bases between. CDR3 nucleotides: TGTGCCAGCAGCCATGCAGGGGAGGGCTACACCTTC. Translated: CASSHAGEGYTF.

The chain couples TRBV6-4 to TRBJ2-3, with 14 nucleotides matching TRBD2. The CDR3 contains 16 residues. The V segment lost 2 bases and the J segment 3 bases; nucleotides outside the gene matches: 1. Germline values: CDR1 MRHNA, CDR2 SNTAGT. CDR3 bases: TGTGCCAGCAGTGACGGGACTAGCGGGGGAACAGATACGCAGTATTTT. This encodes CASSDGTSGGTDTQYF.

This chain joins TRBV12-3 or TRBV12-4 and TRBJ2-3; D remains unclear. Trimming took 5 bases from V and 6 from J, leaving 12 bases between them. CDR3 size: 13 residues. CDR3 nucleotide sequence: TGTGCCAGCAGTCCCCGACTCGGCGATACGCAGTATTTT. Its translation: CASSPRLGDTQYF.

The chain has TRBV7-2 and TRBJ1-3; D is unresolved. V lost 3 bases to trimming and J lost 0 bases, with 6 bases between them. The CDR3 totals 14 residues. From germline, CDR1 is SGHTA and CDR2 FQGNSA. CDR3: CASSFWSSGNTIYF. DNA of the CDR3: TGTGCCAGCAGCTTTTGGAGCTCTGGAAACACCATATATTTT.

The chain is built from TRBV19 and TRBJ2-2, with 9 nucleotides matching TRBD1. Germline V gene lookup returns CDR1 LNHDA and CDR2 SQIVND (reference sequence). The J segment lost 6 bases and the V segment lost 6 bases, leaving 8 bases of the junction unmatched. The CDR3 totals 15 residues. CDR3 region: CASRLPGQGAGELFF. CDR3 coding DNA: TGTGCCAGTAGGCTCCCGGGACAGGGCGCCGGGGAGCTGTTTTTT.

This rearrangement joins TRBV4-1 to TRBJ1-3; tentative D call: TRBD1 (6 bases). The V end lost 4 bases, the J end lost 4 bases, and 8 bases lay between the germline ends. The germline V gene encodes CDR1 MGHRA and CDR2 YSYEKL. The CDR3 has 13 amino acids. CDR3 protein: CASSPGTGNTIYF. Written as DNA, the CDR3 is TGCGCCAGCAGCCCGGGGACAGGAAACACCATATATTTT.

This clone was observed a few times. The V gene is TRBV27, the J gene TRBJ2-7, with 8 bases that match TRBD1. The trim removed 3 bases at V and 3 bases at J, leaving 1 base unmatched. Per the germline V gene, CDR1 is MNHEY and CDR2 is SMNVEV (reference sequence). The CDR3 runs to 13 residues. In nucleotides, the CDR3 is TGTGCCAGCAGTTTTGGACAGGGCTACGAGCAGTACTTC. Protein product: CASSFGQGYEQYF.

This clone was recorded once. Other DNA sequences within the sample encode an identical CDR3. The chain links TRBV4-1 to TRBJ1-6, with 7 bases matching TRBD1. V shed 4 bases and J 4 bases; nucleotides not matched to a gene: 4. The CDR3 consists of 15 residues. CDR1 and CDR2 from the germline V gene are MGHRA and YSYEKL. Here the CDR3 reads CASSPRQGYNSPLHF. The CDR3, as DNA: TGCGCCAGCAGCCCACGACAGGGTTATAATTCACCCCTCCACTTT.

V and J are TRBV9 and TRBJ2-5; 12 bases map to TRBD2. Germline values: CDR1 SGDLS, CDR2 YYNGEE. The CDR3 is made up of 16 amino acids. The V and J ends lost 4 bases and 5 bases, in that order; junction bases with no gene match: 9. The CDR3 sequence: CASSTPSGGARETQYF. The CDR3 nucleotides are TGTGCCAGCAGCACTCCTAGCGGGGGGGCTCGGGAGACCCAGTACTTC.

The CDR3 here is CSVVANRYEQYF. The CDR3 nucleotides read TGCAGCGTTGTGGCAAATCGCTACGAGCAGTACTTC. The chain links TRBV29-1 to TRBJ2-7; D ambiguous. The CDR3 spans 12 residues. CDR1 and CDR2 (germline): SQVTM, ANQGSEA. With 4 bases removed from V and 3 bases from J, the gap between germline ends came to 10 bases.